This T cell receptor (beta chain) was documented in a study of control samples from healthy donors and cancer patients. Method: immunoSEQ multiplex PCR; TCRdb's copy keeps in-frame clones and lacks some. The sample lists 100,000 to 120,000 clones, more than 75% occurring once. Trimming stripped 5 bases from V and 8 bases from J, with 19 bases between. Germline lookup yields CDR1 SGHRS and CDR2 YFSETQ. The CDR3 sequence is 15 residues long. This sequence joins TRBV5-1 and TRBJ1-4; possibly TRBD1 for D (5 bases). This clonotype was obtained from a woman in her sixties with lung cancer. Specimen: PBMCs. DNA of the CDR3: TGCGCCAGCAGTTATACAGGAGGGGAGGACGAAAAACTGTTTTTT. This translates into CASSYTGGEDEKLFF.